This TCR beta chain was obtained from a study of blood T cell repertoires in COVID-19. This CDR3 is 15 amino acids long. The V end was cut by 3 bases, the J end by 1 base, with 12 bases between. From germline, CDR1 is SGHAT and CDR2 FQDESV (reference sequence). Clones were read by immunoSEQ multiplex PCR, and TCRdb kept only the in-frame ones, dropping some. This sample has roughly 330,000 clones; approximately 87% occur once, and the top ten carry approximately 4%. This receptor was obtained from a woman between 45 and 60 years old with active or convalescent COVID-19. Specimen: peripheral blood. This chain uses TRBV11-1 with TRBJ1-1; D remains unclear. The DNA of the CDR3 is TGTGCCAGCAGCTTCTACTCGACGGGGAACACTGAAGCTTTCTTT. Its protein product is CASSFYSTGNTEAFF.